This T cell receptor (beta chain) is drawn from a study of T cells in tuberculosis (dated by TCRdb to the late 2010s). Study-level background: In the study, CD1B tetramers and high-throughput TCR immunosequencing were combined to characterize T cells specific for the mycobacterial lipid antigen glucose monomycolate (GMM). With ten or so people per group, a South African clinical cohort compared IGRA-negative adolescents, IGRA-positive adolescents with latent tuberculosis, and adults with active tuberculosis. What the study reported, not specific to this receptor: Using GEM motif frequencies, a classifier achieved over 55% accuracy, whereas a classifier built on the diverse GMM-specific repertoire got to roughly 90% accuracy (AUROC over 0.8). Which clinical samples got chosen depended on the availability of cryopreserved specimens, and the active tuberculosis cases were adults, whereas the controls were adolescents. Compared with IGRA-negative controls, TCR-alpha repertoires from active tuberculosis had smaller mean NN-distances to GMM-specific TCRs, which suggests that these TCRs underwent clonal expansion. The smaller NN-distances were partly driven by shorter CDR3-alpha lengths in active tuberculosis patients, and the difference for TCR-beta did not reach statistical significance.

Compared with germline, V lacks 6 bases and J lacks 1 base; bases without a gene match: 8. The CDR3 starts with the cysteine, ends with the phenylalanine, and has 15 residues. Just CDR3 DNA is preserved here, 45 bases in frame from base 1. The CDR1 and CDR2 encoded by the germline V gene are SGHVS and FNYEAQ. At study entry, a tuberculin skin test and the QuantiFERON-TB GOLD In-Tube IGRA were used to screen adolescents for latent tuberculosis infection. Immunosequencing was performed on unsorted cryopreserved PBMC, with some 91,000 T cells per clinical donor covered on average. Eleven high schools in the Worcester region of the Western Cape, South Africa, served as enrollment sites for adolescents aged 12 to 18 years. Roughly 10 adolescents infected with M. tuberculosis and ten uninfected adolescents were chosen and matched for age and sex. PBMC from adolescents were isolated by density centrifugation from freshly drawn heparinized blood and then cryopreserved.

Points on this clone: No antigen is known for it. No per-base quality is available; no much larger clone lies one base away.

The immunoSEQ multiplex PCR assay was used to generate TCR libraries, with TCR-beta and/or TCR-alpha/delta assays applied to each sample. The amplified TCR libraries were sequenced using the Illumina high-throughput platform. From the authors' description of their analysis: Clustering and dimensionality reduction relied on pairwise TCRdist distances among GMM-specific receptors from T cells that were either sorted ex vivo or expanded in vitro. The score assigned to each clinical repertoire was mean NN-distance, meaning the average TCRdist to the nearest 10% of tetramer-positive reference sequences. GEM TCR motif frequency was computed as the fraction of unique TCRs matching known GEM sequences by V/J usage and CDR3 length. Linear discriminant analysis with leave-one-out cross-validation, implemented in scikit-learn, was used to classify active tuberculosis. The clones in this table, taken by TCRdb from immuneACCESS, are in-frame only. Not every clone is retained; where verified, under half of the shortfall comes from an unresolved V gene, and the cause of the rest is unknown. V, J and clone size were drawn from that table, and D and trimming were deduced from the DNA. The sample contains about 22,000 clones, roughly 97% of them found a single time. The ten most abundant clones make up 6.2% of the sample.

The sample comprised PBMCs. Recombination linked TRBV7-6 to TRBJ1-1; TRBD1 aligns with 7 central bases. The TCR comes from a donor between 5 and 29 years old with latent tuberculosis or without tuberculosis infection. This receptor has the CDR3 CASSPQGYKNTEAFF. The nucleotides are TGTGCCAGCAGTCCACAGGGGTACAAGAACACTGAAGCTTTCTTT.